A selection of T cell receptor beta chains follows, all from one sample in a study of blood T cell repertoires in COVID-19. Profiling relied on immunoSEQ multiplex PCR, and the TCRdb table lists in-frame clones only, not all of them. The sample shows tens of thousands of clones, around 82% of them seen only once. Sequenced material: peripheral blood. These receptors all stem from a man at least 80 years old with active or convalescent COVID-19. Each CDR3 is given with its conserved first and last residue. D genes are given only for firm matches. Not all rows give a size; the values are once, few, many and, for expanded clones, a class.

abundance: -; d_gene: -; j_gene: TRBJ2-7; v_gene: TRBV18; CDR3aa: CASSPSRVSYEQYF; CDR3nt: TGTGCCAGCTCACCAAGCAGGGTCTCCTACGAGCAGTACTTC
abundance: -; d_gene: TRBD2; j_gene: TRBJ2-5; v_gene: TRBV19; CDR3aa: CASSIVAGGQETQYF; CDR3nt: TGTGCCAGTAGTATAGTGGCGGGGGGCCAAGAGACCCAGTACTTC
abundance: -; d_gene: TRBD2; j_gene: TRBJ2-1; v_gene: TRBV4-1; CDR3aa: CASSHFGRAKFNEQFF; CDR3nt: TGCGCCAGCAGCCACTTCGGGAGGGCCAAGTTTAATGAGCAGTTCTTC
abundance: -; d_gene: -; j_gene: TRBJ2-1; v_gene: TRBV5-4; CDR3aa: CASSSSGHYNEQFF; CDR3nt: TGTGCCAGCAGCTCGTCAGGCCATTACAATGAGCAGTTCTTC
abundance: -; d_gene: -; j_gene: TRBJ1-2; v_gene: TRBV9; CDR3aa: CASSVVDRPSHGYTF; CDR3nt: TGTGCCAGCAGCGTAGTAGACAGGCCTTCCCATGGCTACACCTTC
abundance: few; d_gene: -; j_gene: TRBJ1-6; v_gene: TRBV2; CDR3aa: CASSADSSPNSPLHF; CDR3nt: TGTGCCAGCAGCGCAGACAGTTCACCAAATTCACCCCTCCACTTT
abundance: -; d_gene: -; j_gene: TRBJ2-1; v_gene: TRBV7-5; CDR3aa: CVRSLSGESEQFF; CDR3nt: TGTGTCAGAAGCTTATCGGGAGAGAGTGAGCAGTTCTTC
abundance: -; d_gene: -; j_gene: TRBJ1-1; v_gene: TRBV3-1/TRBV3-2; CDR3aa: CASSQSRDKVAFF; CDR3nt: TGTGCCAGCAGCCAATCCAGGGATAAAGTAGCTTTCTTT
abundance: -; d_gene: -; j_gene: TRBJ2-5; v_gene: TRBV10-3; CDR3aa: CAISESRTPSQETQYF; CDR3nt: TGTGCCATCAGTGAATCGAGGACACCTTCCCAAGAGACCCAGTACTTC
abundance: few; d_gene: -; j_gene: TRBJ1-4; v_gene: TRBV19; CDR3aa: CASSINLGGREKLFF; CDR3nt: TGTGCCAGTAGCATCAACCTGGGGGGTCGAGAAAAACTGTTTTTT
abundance: -; d_gene: TRBD1; j_gene: TRBJ1-2; v_gene: TRBV28; CDR3aa: CASKTIKGTGDHYGYTF; CDR3nt: TGTGCCAGCAAAACTATCAAAGGGACAGGGGATCACTATGGCTACACCTTC
abundance: -; d_gene: -; j_gene: TRBJ1-1; v_gene: TRBV4-1; CDR3aa: CASRPQGRSTEAFF; CDR3nt: TGCGCCAGCAGACCCCAGGGGCGGTCGACTGAAGCTTTCTTT
abundance: -; d_gene: -; j_gene: TRBJ1-1; v_gene: TRBV19; CDR3aa: CASSEGGLNTEAFF; CDR3nt: TGTGCCAGTAGTGAGGGAGGGCTGAACACTGAAGCTTTCTTT
abundance: -; d_gene: TRBD2; j_gene: TRBJ2-7; v_gene: TRBV30; CDR3aa: CAWSRRGLALGEQYF; CDR3nt: TGTGCCTGGAGTCGGCGGGGACTAGCCCTCGGGGAGCAGTACTTC
abundance: -; d_gene: -; j_gene: TRBJ1-1; v_gene: TRBV21-1; CDR3aa: CASSKVNRQVRMNTEAFF; CDR3nt: TGTGCCAGCAGCAAAGTAAACAGACAAGTAAGAATGAACACTGAAGCTTTCTTT
abundance: -; d_gene: -; j_gene: TRBJ1-6; v_gene: TRBV5-4; CDR3aa: CASSSGLGGDSPLHF; CDR3nt: TGTGCCAGCAGCTCGGGACTGGGAGGGGATTCACCCCTCCACTTT
abundance: -; d_gene: TRBD1; j_gene: TRBJ2-7; v_gene: TRBV5-4; CDR3aa: CASSLGDRRSYEQYF; CDR3nt: TGTGCCAGCAGCTTGGGGGACAGACGCTCCTACGAGCAGTACTTC
abundance: -; d_gene: -; j_gene: TRBJ1-3; v_gene: TRBV18; CDR3aa: CASSPTGLSGNTIYF; CDR3nt: TGTGCCAGCTCACCAACAGGGTTATCTGGAAACACCATATATTTT
abundance: -; d_gene: -; j_gene: TRBJ2-2; v_gene: TRBV30; CDR3aa: CAWSSTGSRELFF; CDR3nt: TGTGCCTGGAGTTCTACAGGGAGCCGGGAGCTGTTTTTT
abundance: -; d_gene: -; j_gene: TRBJ2-7; v_gene: TRBV19; CDR3aa: CASSIGGTLSSYEQYF; CDR3nt: TGTGCCAGTAGTATCGGGGGGACACTGAGCTCCTACGAGCAGTACTTC
abundance: -; d_gene: TRBD1; j_gene: TRBJ2-3; v_gene: TRBV14; CDR3aa: CASSLGQGVTDTQYF; CDR3nt: TGTGCCAGCAGCCTGGGGCAGGGGGTCACAGATACGCAGTATTTT
abundance: -; d_gene: TRBD1; j_gene: TRBJ2-7; v_gene: TRBV28; CDR3aa: CASSHTGGVVSSYEQYF; CDR3nt: TGTGCCAGCAGTCACACAGGGGGAGTTGTCTCATCCTACGAGCAGTACTTC
abundance: -; d_gene: TRBD1; j_gene: TRBJ1-5; v_gene: TRBV19; CDR3aa: CASRGRGQGGQPQHF; CDR3nt: TGTGCCAGCAGGGGAAGGGGACAGGGGGGTCAGCCCCAGCATTTT
abundance: few; d_gene: TRBD1; j_gene: TRBJ2-3; v_gene: TRBV4-3; CDR3aa: CASSPGTASTDTQYF; CDR3nt: TGCGCCAGCAGCCCTGGGACAGCTAGCACAGATACGCAGTATTTT
abundance: -; d_gene: TRBD1; j_gene: TRBJ2-7; v_gene: TRBV5-1; CDR3aa: CASSLGLGQPKEQYF; CDR3nt: TGCGCCAGCAGCTTGGGTCTGGGACAGCCAAAAGAGCAGTACTTC
abundance: once; d_gene: -; j_gene: TRBJ1-6; v_gene: TRBV3-1/TRBV3-2; CDR3aa: CASSQDSEAGNSPLHF; CDR3nt: TGTGCCAGCAGCCAAGATTCGGAGGCTGGTAATTCACCCCTCCACTTT
abundance: -; d_gene: -; j_gene: TRBJ2-1; v_gene: TRBV7-3; CDR3aa: CASSLGEENEQFF; CDR3nt: TGTGCCAGCAGCTTGGGGGAGGAGAATGAGCAGTTCTTC
abundance: -; d_gene: TRBD1; j_gene: TRBJ2-3; v_gene: TRBV5-1; CDR3aa: CASSLDPTGEPTDTQYF; CDR3nt: TGCGCCAGCAGCTTGGACCCCACAGGGGAGCCCACAGATACGCAGTATTTT
abundance: -; d_gene: -; j_gene: TRBJ2-3; v_gene: TRBV3-1/TRBV3-2; CDR3aa: CASSLRGGVDTQYF; CDR3nt: TGTGCCAGCAGCCTAAGAGGGGGGGTGGATACGCAGTATTTT
abundance: -; d_gene: -; j_gene: TRBJ2-1; v_gene: TRBV7-9; CDR3aa: CASTRAEPLNEQFF; CDR3nt: TGTGCCAGCACCAGAGCGGAGCCGCTCAATGAGCAGTTCTTC
abundance: -; d_gene: -; j_gene: TRBJ2-3; v_gene: TRBV9; CDR3aa: CASSSTGFSTDTQYF; CDR3nt: TGTGCCAGCAGCTCGACAGGTTTTTCCACAGATACGCAGTATTTT
abundance: -; d_gene: TRBD2; j_gene: TRBJ2-3; v_gene: TRBV7-2; CDR3aa: CASSSGLATDTQYF; CDR3nt: TGTGCCAGCAGCTCAGGACTAGCGACAGATACGCAGTATTTT
abundance: -; d_gene: -; j_gene: TRBJ2-2; v_gene: TRBV5-6; CDR3aa: CASSLSGGTGELFF; CDR3nt: TGTGCCAGCAGCCTATCTGGGGGGACCGGGGAGCTGTTTTTT
abundance: once; d_gene: -; j_gene: TRBJ1-2; v_gene: TRBV29-1; CDR3aa: CSASPAGKPLNYGYTF; CDR3nt: TGCAGCGCCAGCCCAGCGGGGAAGCCCCTTAACTATGGCTACACCTTC
abundance: -; d_gene: TRBD2; j_gene: TRBJ2-1; v_gene: TRBV11-2; CDR3aa: CASSLESSPGLAGVPNEQFF; CDR3nt: TGTGCCAGCAGCTTAGAGTCCTCTCCTGGACTAGCGGGAGTGCCTAATGAGCAGTTCTTC
abundance: few; d_gene: TRBD2; j_gene: TRBJ2-3; v_gene: TRBV29-1; CDR3aa: CSVELAGVSTDTQYF; CDR3nt: TGCAGCGTTGAACTAGCGGGGGTTAGCACAGATACGCAGTATTTT
abundance: -; d_gene: -; j_gene: TRBJ1-3; v_gene: TRBV19; CDR3aa: CASSITVSGNTIYF; CDR3nt: TGTGCCAGTAGTATTACAGTCTCTGGAAACACCATATATTTT
abundance: -; d_gene: -; j_gene: TRBJ2-1; v_gene: TRBV4-3; CDR3aa: CASSYYRDMNNEQFF; CDR3nt: TGCGCCAGCAGCTACTACCGGGACATGAACAATGAGCAGTTCTTC
abundance: -; d_gene: -; j_gene: TRBJ2-5; v_gene: TRBV30; CDR3aa: CAYKRDSQETQYF; CDR3nt: TGTGCCTACAAACGGGACTCCCAAGAGACCCAGTACTTC
abundance: -; d_gene: -; j_gene: TRBJ2-1; v_gene: TRBV6-5; CDR3aa: CASQYNEQFF; CDR3nt: TGTGCCAGCCAATACAATGAGCAGTTCTTC
abundance: few; d_gene: TRBD1; j_gene: TRBJ1-2; v_gene: TRBV10-1; CDR3aa: CASSLRGQGGYTF; CDR3nt: TGCGCCAGCAGTCTCAGGGGGCAGGGAGGCTACACCTTC
abundance: -; d_gene: TRBD2; j_gene: TRBJ2-1; v_gene: TRBV7-2; CDR3aa: CASSLQRDSYNEQFF; CDR3nt: TGTGCCAGCAGCCTTCAGCGGGACTCCTACAATGAGCAGTTCTTC